This T cell receptor beta chain was sequenced in a study of shared clonotypes between healthy human individuals (TCRdb year 2020). About the investigation overall: The cohort included three men and a couple of women between 18 and 49 years of age. For each donor, three plates each were used for CD4 naive and CD4 memory, two plates were used for CD8 naive, and one plate was used for CD8 memory. Blood TCR repertoires of about 5 healthy adults were deeply sequenced to estimate repertoire size and the extent of clonotype sharing between individuals. Libraries were prepared and TCR repertoires were sequenced by different laboratories using diverse techniques, in order to increase sequencing depth and limit assay-specific biases. Per donor, leukapheresis produced somewhere between about 0.94 and 10 billion PBMCs.

Concerning this clone itself: Its antigen target is currently unknown. No much larger clone is present one base from it, and per-base qualities are unavailable.

What the study reported, not specific to this receptor: The small number of donors limited the genetic and exposure-history diversity represented. Sampling was restricted to blood, and TCR repertoires in tissue are likely to differ from TCR repertoires in blood. Incomplete sequencing was indicated by rarefaction of sorted-subset datasets, despite the large sequencing depth. Pairwise subsampling led to the expectation that sequencing depth would affect the degree of clonotype sharing among donors. Clonotypes shared by all four sorted-subset donors showed higher generation probabilities than non-shared clonotypes. Naive subsets generally had larger estimated clonotype richness than memory subsets did. When several donors were compared, the shared fraction of clonotypes was approximately 5% for naive CD4, 3.5% to 4% for naive CD8, more than 2% for memory CD4, and 0.4% for memory CD8.

Healthy HIV-negative adults with no recently reported acute infections or vaccinations were included as donors. Every donor was a Caucasian adult living in Nashville, Tennessee, USA. CD8 memory samples consisted of magnetically selected CD45RO+ cells combined with CCR7-negative CD45RA+ effector memory (TemRA) cells. After blood collection by leukapheresis, PBMCs were isolated using Ficoll-Histopaque density gradient centrifugation and then cryopreserved in the vapor phase of liquid nitrogen. Purity and quantity of every magnetically sorted T cell population were checked by analytical flow cytometry. Genomic DNA was isolated from each sorted fraction and quantified by UV absorbance on a Nanodrop 2000c. Using the deep immunoSEQ assay, multiplex PCR amplified TCR CDR3 regions from genomic DNA. For each cell subset, the extracted genomic DNA was distributed evenly across all wells of several immunoSEQ 96-well plates, and each plate served as one replicate. Each replicate PCR for sorted subsets received roughly 0.2 ug genomic DNA, equal to 30,000 or so T cell genomes. Purified libraries were quantified with a Qubit 3.0 fluorometer, sized on a Bioanalyzer 2100, and re-quantified with the KAPA Library Quantification kit. Each immunoSEQ 96-well plate was sequenced on its own single-read 150-cycle Illumina NextSeq 550 flow cell. In the original analysis: Because only junctional sequences without quality scores were contained in the immunoSEQ output, filtering matching that applied to full-length reads could not be performed. Sequences were annotated with PyIR, a Python wrapper for IgBLAST v1.9, and V/J genes and CDR3 were assigned using IMGT germline references. Reads were removed for weak V/J assignments (E-value above 1e-6), missing CDR3, stop codons, out-of-frame junctions, or ambiguous translated residues. V3J clonotypes were defined as sequences sharing an identical inferred V gene, J gene, and CDR3 amino acid sequence. Percentage overlap between repertoires was computed as shared unique clonotypes divided by the size of the smaller repertoire. Repertoire richness was assessed with RTK rarefaction, the Chao1 estimator, and Recon v2.1 estimates of unobserved clonotypes. OLGA was used to compute generation probabilities for all TCRbeta clonotypes that the gDNA method yielded from a few donors. This is the immuneACCESS table as TCRdb keeps it, with only in-frame sequences that have V and J called. A part of the clones is gone; compared with another copy, unresolved V genes explain less than half, and the rest is unexplained. The DNA gave D and trimming, while V, J and clone size come from that table. For this sample the table gives approximately 99,000 clones, of which roughly 70% were detected only once. The top ten clonotypes cover around 24% of the sample.

The clonotype comes from a woman in her twenties or thirties in good health. Sequencing used memory CD8+ T cells sorted from blood. Per the publication, the cell subset or site label means: CD45RO+ cells pooled with CCR7-negative TemRA cells.

This receptor has the CDR3 CASSPYVKGEQFF. DNA sequence: TGTGCCAGCAGTCCTTATGTAAAGGGTGAGCAGTTCTTC. Here the chain combines TRBV27 and TRBJ2-1; confidence is insufficient to name the D gene. Sequences MNHEY (CDR1) and SMNVEV (CDR2) are obtained from the germline V gene (reference sequence). The CDR3 runs 13 amino acids, cysteine and phenylalanine included. Kept here is only the CDR3 DNA, which spans 39 bases and is read in frame from base 1. V loses 5 bases, J loses 9 bases, and the germline ends lie 14 bases apart.